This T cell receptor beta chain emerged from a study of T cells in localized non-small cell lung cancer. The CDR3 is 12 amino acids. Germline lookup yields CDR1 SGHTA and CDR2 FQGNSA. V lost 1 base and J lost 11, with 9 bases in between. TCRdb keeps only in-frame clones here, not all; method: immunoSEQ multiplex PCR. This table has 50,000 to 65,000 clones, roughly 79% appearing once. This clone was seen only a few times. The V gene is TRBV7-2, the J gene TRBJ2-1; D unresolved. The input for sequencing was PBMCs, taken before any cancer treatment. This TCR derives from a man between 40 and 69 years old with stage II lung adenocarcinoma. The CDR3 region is CASSLEMTQQFF. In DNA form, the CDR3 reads TGTGCCAGCAGCTTAGAGATGACCCAGCAGTTCTTC.